The entry below describes one T cell receptor beta chain. The antigen is unknown. Germline assignment: CDR1 LNHDA and CDR2 SQIVND (reference sequence). V trimming: 6 bases; J trimming: 5 bases; junction bases outside the gene matches: 5. The length of the CDR3 is 14 residues. The treatment denotes: roughly ten-day PBMC culture with coronavirus spike peptide pools or control peptides (ViraFEST assay). PBMCs, plated at some 1.8 million per well, were grown in the presence of roughly 10 IU/ml IL-2 and 8.5 to 10 ug/ml peptide pools. This sample stems from a study of vaccination and CD4 T cells after COVID-19. Cultured CD4+ T cell DNA was sequenced using the Oncomine TCR Beta short-read assay. TCRdb reprocessed the PCR reads with MiXCR, giving one entry per CDR3 protein. The sample carries approximately 6,700 distinct CDR3 sequences, about 47% recorded once.

The material sequenced was CD4+ T cells from blood, cultured in vitro. The chain couples TRBV19 to TRBJ2-2; 8 bases are a match to TRBD2. The TCR originated in a human donor who had recovered from COVID-19. CDR3 sequence: CASRDGRATGELFF. CDR3 DNA: TGTGCCAGTAGGGACGGGAGGGCAACCGGGGAGCTGTTTTTT.